This TCR beta chain was sequenced during a study of shared clonotypes between healthy human individuals. V dropped 4 bases and J dropped 4 bases, with 14 bases sitting between them. This CDR3 has 14 residues. In germline, CDR1 is SGHRS, CDR2 YFSETQ. Here immunoSEQ multiplex PCR was the method, and the copy in TCRdb shows in-frame clones only, minus some. The sample shows 2 million to 3 million clones, roughly 93% of them seen only once. Sample: naive CD4+ T cells from PBMCs. Documented subset: CD45RA+ positively selected. The J gene is TRBJ1-1, the V gene TRBV5-1, with no clear D. The sequence was obtained from a man aged 18 to 30 in good health. Some clones in this sample may be carry-over from other donors' samples. The chain's CDR3 is CASSTNPQFTEAFF. CDR3 bases: TGCGCCAGCAGCACTAACCCACAGTTCACTGAAGCTTTCTTT.